Described below is a single T cell receptor (beta chain) sequence and its context. At one end, the junction sequence differs from germline, possibly due to a read error. This entry belongs to a study of lung T cells in sarcoidosis with Löfgren's syndrome. TCRdb used MiXCR to reprocess the reads, holding one entry per CDR3 protein. This sample has around 500 distinct CDR3 sequences; 30% to 40% occur once, and the top ten carry roughly 22%. This sequence was found in a human donor with sarcoidosis (Löfgren's syndrome or another form), or a control subject (not recorded which). The specimen sequenced was CD4+ T cells from PBMCs.

The CDR3 protein is CASSLSRTVAKNIQYF. CDR3 bases: TGCGCCAGCAGTCTCTCCCGGACAGTAGCCAAGAACATTCAGTACTTC. The chain uses TRBV27 and TRBJ2-4; D is possibly TRBD1 (6 bases). The CDR3 extends over 16 amino acids. Germline V lookup: CDR1 MNHEY, CDR2 SMNVEV (reference sequence).